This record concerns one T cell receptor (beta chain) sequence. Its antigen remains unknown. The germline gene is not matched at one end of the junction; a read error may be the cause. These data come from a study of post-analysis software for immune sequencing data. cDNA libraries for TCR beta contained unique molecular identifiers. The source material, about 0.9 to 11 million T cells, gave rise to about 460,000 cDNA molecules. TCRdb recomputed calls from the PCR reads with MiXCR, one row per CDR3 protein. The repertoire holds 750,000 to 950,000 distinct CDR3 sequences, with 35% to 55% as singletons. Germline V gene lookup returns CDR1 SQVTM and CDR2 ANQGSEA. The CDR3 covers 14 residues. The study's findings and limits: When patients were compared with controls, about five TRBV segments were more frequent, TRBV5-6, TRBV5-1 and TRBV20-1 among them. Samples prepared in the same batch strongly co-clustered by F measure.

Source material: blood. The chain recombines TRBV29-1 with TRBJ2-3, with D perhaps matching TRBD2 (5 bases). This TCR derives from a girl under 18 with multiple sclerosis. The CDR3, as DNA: TGCAGCGCTGAAGATTCGGGAAGCCCAGATACGCAGTATTTT. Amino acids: CSAEDSGSPDTQYF.